Below are 31 T cell receptor beta chains sequenced from a single sample in a study of Ad26.COV2.S vaccination and SARS-CoV-2 variants. As to treatment: over 15 received Ad26.COV2.S at low or high dose, single or two shots; about five received placebo; per-sample allocation not given. Sample collection was performed on day 63 after the first vaccine or placebo injection. Sequenced by immunoSEQ multiplex PCR; TCRdb stores in-frame clones only, minus some. The sample lists roughly 380,000 clones, 70% to 90% occurring once. The sequences come from peripheral blood, collected in a trial of Ad26.COV2.S vaccine versus placebo. These receptors were taken from a person aged 18 to 65 who received the Ad26.COV2.S COVID-19 vaccine or a placebo.

V usage is TRBV18 and J usage is TRBJ2-5, with D unresolved. V was cut by 3 bases and J by 5 bases, with 10 bases left in between. CDR1 and CDR2 (germline): KGHSH, LQKENI. The CDR3 is made up of 13 amino acids. The CDR3 reads CASSPPNYETQYF. The CDR3 DNA reads as TGTGCCAGCTCACCCCCTAATTATGAGACCCAGTACTTC.

J is TRBJ2-1 and V is TRBV23-1, with D unclear. TRBV23-1 is an open reading frame whose function is uncertain. Trimming shortened V by 0 bases and J by 9 bases, and 33 bases separated the two germline ends. The CDR3 length is 21 residues. The CDR3 region is CASSQSLKDLWHPRRNGEQFF. As DNA, the CDR3 is TGCGCCAGCAGTCAATCCTTGAAGGACCTATGGCACCCCCGCCGTAATGGTGAGCAGTTCTTC.

The chain is built from TRBV19 and TRBJ2-1; 15 bases map to TRBD2. The CDR3 contains 17 residues. V lost 9 bases, J lost 6 bases, and 12 bases stayed unmatched. Germline assignment: CDR1 LNHDA and CDR2 SQIVND (reference sequence). This CDR3 reads CASAVTPGLAGGNEQFF. Here the CDR3 DNA reads TGTGCCAGCGCCGTCACTCCGGGACTAGCGGGGGGCAATGAGCAGTTCTTC.

V usage is TRBV4-3 and J usage is TRBJ1-1; D is unclear. The CDR3 is 17 amino acids. Deletions cut 1 base from V and 2 bases from J, with 17 bases between. Germline V CDR1 and CDR2: LGHNA, YSLEER. CDR3: CASSQAPAGAQNTEAFF. CDR3 bases: TGCGCCAGCAGCCAAGCTCCCGCGGGAGCACAAAACACTGAAGCTTTCTTT.

The chain joins TRBV29-1 to TRBJ2-2; TRBD2 matches 7 bases. Germline values: CDR1 SQVTM, CDR2 ANQGSEA. The CDR3 sequence is 12 residues long. V was clipped by 7 bases and J by 6 bases; unmatched bases: 5. The CDR3 is CSGGRVAGELFF. The CDR3, as DNA: TGCAGCGGGGGGAGGGTAGCCGGGGAGCTGTTTTTT.

This clone was detected only a few times. The chain carries TRBV3-1 (or the pseudogene TRBV3-2) and TRBJ1-2; D is unresolved. The CDR3 loop spans 13 amino acids. Trimming shortened V by 4 bases and J by 4 bases, and 10 bases separated the two germline ends. Germline CDR1 LGHDT, CDR2 YNNKEL (reference sequence). CDR3 residues: CASSPFGSYGYTF. The CDR3 nucleotides read TGTGCCAGCAGCCCGTTCGGCAGCTATGGCTACACCTTC.

The chain joins TRBV6-5 to TRBJ2-7; D is possibly TRBD1 or TRBD2 (5 bases each). The V gene lost 6 bases and the J gene lost 5 bases, with 17 bases spanning the gap. The CDR3 totals 14 residues. Germline CDR1 is MNHEY and CDR2 is SVGAGI. The DNA of the CDR3 is TGTGCCAGCAGACAGGACTCGCGTGACAACGAGCAGTACTTC. Its protein is CASRQDSRDNEQYF.

This sequence joins TRBV7-2 and TRBJ2-1, with TRBD2 identical over 7 bases. The germline gives CDR1 SGHTA, CDR2 FQGNSA. This CDR3 region has 16 residues. Trimming at V came to 3 bases and at J to 3 bases, leaving 8 bases not matched to a gene. CDR3 sequence (DNA): TGTGCCAGCAGCTTCGACCGGGGGGAGGTCTACAATGAGCAGTTCTTC. The encoded protein is CASSFDRGEVYNEQFF.

The chain combines TRBV18 with TRBJ1-1; TRBD1 might be the D (6 bases). Germline V gene lookup returns CDR1 KGHSH and CDR2 LQKENI. CDR3 length: 15 amino acids. V lost 0 bases and J lost 4, with 12 bases in between. The DNA for the CDR3 is TGTGCCAGCTCACCACCACGGGGGGGGGCCACTGAAGCTTTCTTT. Translation: CASSPPRGGATEAFF.

V usage is TRBV4-1 and J usage is TRBJ1-1; the D gene is possibly TRBD1 (5 bases). Trimming stripped 2 bases from V and 4 bases from J, with 11 bases between. The CDR3 sequence is 14 residues long. The germline CDR1 and CDR2 sequences are MGHRA and YSYEKL. This CDR3 reads CASSQQGRGTEAFF. CDR3 sequence (DNA): TGCGCCAGCAGCCAACAGGGAAGGGGCACTGAAGCTTTCTTT.

The gene calls are TRBV19 and TRBJ1-5; D is unresolved. V was pared by 2 bases and J by 6 bases, with 17 bases between. This CDR3 is built from 16 residues. CDR1 is LNHDA, CDR2 SQIVND, per germline (reference sequence). In DNA form, the CDR3 reads TGTGCCAGTAGTATACCCCCTGCGAGGGATCGTCAGCCCCAGCATTTT. Its protein is CASSIPPARDRQPQHF.

The J gene is TRBJ1-5, the V gene TRBV19, with a weak D call TRBD1 (6 bases). This CDR3 contains 16 residues. Germline CDR1 is LNHDA and CDR2 is SQIVND (reference sequence). Trimming pared 6 bases from V and 0 bases from J, leaving 15 bases between. The CDR3 protein is CASSPWGAYSNQPQHF. The CDR3 DNA reads TGTGCCAGTAGCCCCTGGGGGGCCTATAGCAATCAGCCCCAGCATTTT.

V is TRBV14 and J is TRBJ2-5; D uncertain. The germline gives CDR1 SGHDN, CDR2 FVKESK. The CDR3 is 16 amino acids. V lost 3 bases and J 4 bases, leaving 18 bases between the germline ends. This CDR3 is CASSQTPGPPLETQYF. DNA for the CDR3: TGTGCCAGCAGCCAGACCCCCGGGCCGCCTTTAGAGACCCAGTACTTC.

The chain couples TRBV11-2 to TRBJ2-2; tentative D call: TRBD1 (5 bases). V lost 2 bases and J lost 8, with 12 bases in between. The germline V gene encodes CDR1 SGHAT and CDR2 FQNNGV. The CDR3 contains 14 residues. CDR3 sequence: CASSLYAGYGELFF. The CDR3 nucleotides are TGTGCCAGCAGCTTATACGCAGGGTATGGGGAGCTGTTTTTT.

V and J are TRBV12-3 or TRBV12-4 and TRBJ2-7, with 7 bases fitting TRBD1. The length of the CDR3 is 13 residues. The trim removed 5 bases at V and 1 base at J, leaving 2 bases unmatched. CDR3 DNA sequence: TGTGCCAGCAGTAGGACAGGTTCCTACGAGCAGTACTTC. As protein: CASSRTGSYEQYF.

This clone was picked up a small number of times. The chain employs TRBV6-5 and TRBJ2-1, with TRBD2 as a possible D gene (6 bases). Germline values: CDR1 MNHEY, CDR2 SVGAGI. The CDR3 contains 15 residues. V was cut by 5 bases and J by 5 bases, with 16 bases left in between. The CDR3, as DNA: TGTGCCAGCAGTCCTGGGCCGGGAGAAAACAATGAGCAGTTCTTC. Translation: CASSPGPGENNEQFF.

The chain uses TRBV6-6 and TRBJ1-1; D not certain. The germline gives CDR1 MNHNY, CDR2 SVGAGI (reference sequence). The V end lost 0 bases, the J end lost 7 bases, and 9 bases lay between the germline ends. This CDR3 is 13 amino acids long. CDR3 protein: CASSYSVSGEAFF. CDR3 coding DNA: TGTGCCAGCAGTTACTCGGTCAGTGGTGAAGCTTTCTTT.

V usage is TRBV6-4 and J usage is TRBJ1-1; perhaps TRBD1 as D (5 bases). The germline V and J ends were trimmed by 0 bases and 1 base, with 6 bases remaining between them. This CDR3 has 14 residues. The germline V gene encodes CDR1 MRHNA and CDR2 SNTAGT. The CDR3 is CASSDSDRNTEAFF. CDR3 bases: TGTGCCAGCAGTGACTCCGACAGGAACACTGAAGCTTTCTTT.

This chain uses TRBV21-1 with TRBJ2-3; TRBD2, the table's D call, lacks a check against the DNA. TRBV21-1 is noted as a pseudogene. The length of the CDR3 is 16 residues. CDR3 nucleotide sequence: TGTGCCAGCACCCTCGGGACTAGCGGGAGCACAGATACGCAGTATTTT. This encodes CASTLGTSGSTDTQYF.

The V and J genes are TRBV11-2 and TRBJ1-1, with a possible D match to TRBD1 (5 bases). CDR1 SGHAT and CDR2 FQNNGV come from the germline V gene. Between the trimmed V and J ends, which lost 1 base and 3 bases, there was a span of 12 bases. CDR3 length: 15 residues. CDR3 sequence reads: CASSLAGGGHTEAFF. In DNA, the CDR3 is TGTGCCAGCAGCTTAGCTGGGGGGGGTCACACTGAAGCTTTCTTT.

The chain carries TRBV19 and TRBJ1-1; TRBD1 matches 10 bases. The CDR3 runs to 15 residues. CDR1 and CDR2 from the germline V gene are LNHDA and SQIVND (reference sequence). The ends lost 6 bases at V and 4 bases at J; junction bases unmatched: 8. The CDR3 DNA reads as TGTGCCAGTAGCCGCTCGGGACAGGGGATCACTGAAGCTTTCTTT. Translating gives CASSRSGQGITEAFF.

The chain carries TRBV2 and TRBJ1-5, with TRBD1 identical over 7 bases. The length of the CDR3 is 14 residues. CDR1 is SNHLY, CDR2 FYNNEI, per germline. V lost 5 bases and J lost 5; bases outside the gene matches: 6. CDR3 DNA sequence: TGTGCCAGCAGTCAAACAGGGGCAGATCAGCCCCAGCATTTT. This sequence encodes CASSQTGADQPQHF.

The rearrangement uses TRBV9 and TRBJ2-5, with 7 bases that match TRBD2. Per the germline V gene, CDR1 is SGDLS and CDR2 is YYNGEE. This CDR3 has 14 residues. V dropped 2 bases and J dropped 3; count of bases not matched to a gene: 4. This CDR3 is CASSVGGNEETQYF. The CDR3 region has the DNA TGTGCCAGCAGCGTGGGGGGGAATGAAGAGACCCAGTACTTC.

The chain has TRBV6-5 and TRBJ1-3; no firm D call. The CDR3 contains 16 residues. V was shortened by 1 base and J by 4 bases, with 14 bases between the two germline ends. Looked up from germline, CDR1 is MNHEY and CDR2 is SVGAGI. The CDR3 bases are TGTGCCAGCAGTTACTTTTCCCCAACGGTCGGAAACACCATATATTTT. It yields the protein CASSYFSPTVGNTIYF.

The genes are TRBV7-2 and TRBJ1-2, with D possibly matching TRBD1 (6 bases). Trimming removed 3 bases from V and 2 bases from J, with 16 bases in between. CDR1 is SGHTA and CDR2 is FQGNSA in the germline V gene. The CDR3 is 16 residues long. The CDR3 region has the DNA TGTGCCAGCAGCTTTAGACAGGTCGGAGGGAACTATGGCTACACCTTC. Its protein product is CASSFRQVGGNYGYTF.

This rearrangement joins TRBV27 to TRBJ1-2, with D perhaps matching TRBD1 (5 bases). Germline assignment: CDR1 MNHEY and CDR2 SMNVEV (reference sequence). V was clipped by 11 bases and J by 6 bases, with 16 bases between them. This CDR3 has 12 residues. The CDR3 DNA sequence: TGTGCCGGCATCAAAGAGGGGAATGGCTACACCTTC. Translated: CAGIKEGNGYTF.

This clone showed up just a few times. Here the CDR3 DNA reads TGTGCCAGCAGCCGACGGACTACAGGTTCGGGAGAAAAACTGTTTTTT. Amino acids: CASSRRTTGSGEKLFF. The rearrangement uses TRBV3-1 (or the pseudogene TRBV3-2) and TRBJ1-4; a weak D match, TRBD1 (5 bases). The CDR3 sequence is 16 residues long. The V gene's germline CDR1 is LGHDT and CDR2 YNNKEL (reference sequence). Trimming removed 4 bases from V and 8 bases from J, with 20 bases in between.

The chain links TRBV6-5 to TRBJ1-2; 9 nucleotides agree with TRBD1. V was pared by 6 bases and J by 5 bases, with 7 bases of the junction left unmatched. The CDR3 covers 14 residues. Germline values: CDR1 MNHEY, CDR2 SVGAGI. The CDR3 DNA reads as TGTGCCAGCAGGCCTCGACAGGGGGGTTATGGCTACACCTTC. The encoded protein is CASRPRQGGYGYTF.

The chain is built from TRBV6-5 and TRBJ1-2; 9 bases match TRBD1. The V and J ends lost 7 bases and 7 bases, in that order; junction bases with no gene match: 7. Germline CDR1 and CDR2: MNHEY and SVGAGI. This CDR3 comprises 13 residues. CDR3 in amino acids: CASTPPTGGGYTF. CDR3 sequence (DNA): TGTGCCAGCACCCCCCCGACAGGGGGTGGCTACACCTTC.

The V and J genes are TRBV29-1 and TRBJ2-5, with a weak D call TRBD1 (6 bases). V was clipped by 2 bases and J by 5 bases, with 15 bases between them. There are 14 residues in the CDR3. Germline lookup yields CDR1 SQVTM and CDR2 ANQGSEA. CDR3 loop: CSVERMGAYETQYF. For the CDR3, the DNA is TGCAGCGTTGAACGTATGGGGGCTTACGAGACCCAGTACTTC. The full variable domain, completed using reference TRBV29-1 and TRBJ2-5, is SAVISQKPSRDICQRGTSLTIQCQVDSQVTMMFWYRQQPGQSLTLIATANQGSEATYESGFVIDKFPISRPNLTFSTLTVSNMSPEDSSIYLCSVERMGAYETQYFGPGTRLLVL.

The V gene is TRBV29-1, the J gene TRBJ2-1, with TRBD2 matching 7 bases. J gave up 4 bases and V 0 bases, and 9 bases lay outside the gene matches. The CDR3 runs to 16 residues. Looked up from germline, CDR1 is SQVTM and CDR2 is ANQGSEA. The CDR3: CSVEDQAGATYNEQFF. CDR3 bases: TGCAGCGTTGAAGATCAGGCGGGAGCGACATACAATGAGCAGTTCTTC.